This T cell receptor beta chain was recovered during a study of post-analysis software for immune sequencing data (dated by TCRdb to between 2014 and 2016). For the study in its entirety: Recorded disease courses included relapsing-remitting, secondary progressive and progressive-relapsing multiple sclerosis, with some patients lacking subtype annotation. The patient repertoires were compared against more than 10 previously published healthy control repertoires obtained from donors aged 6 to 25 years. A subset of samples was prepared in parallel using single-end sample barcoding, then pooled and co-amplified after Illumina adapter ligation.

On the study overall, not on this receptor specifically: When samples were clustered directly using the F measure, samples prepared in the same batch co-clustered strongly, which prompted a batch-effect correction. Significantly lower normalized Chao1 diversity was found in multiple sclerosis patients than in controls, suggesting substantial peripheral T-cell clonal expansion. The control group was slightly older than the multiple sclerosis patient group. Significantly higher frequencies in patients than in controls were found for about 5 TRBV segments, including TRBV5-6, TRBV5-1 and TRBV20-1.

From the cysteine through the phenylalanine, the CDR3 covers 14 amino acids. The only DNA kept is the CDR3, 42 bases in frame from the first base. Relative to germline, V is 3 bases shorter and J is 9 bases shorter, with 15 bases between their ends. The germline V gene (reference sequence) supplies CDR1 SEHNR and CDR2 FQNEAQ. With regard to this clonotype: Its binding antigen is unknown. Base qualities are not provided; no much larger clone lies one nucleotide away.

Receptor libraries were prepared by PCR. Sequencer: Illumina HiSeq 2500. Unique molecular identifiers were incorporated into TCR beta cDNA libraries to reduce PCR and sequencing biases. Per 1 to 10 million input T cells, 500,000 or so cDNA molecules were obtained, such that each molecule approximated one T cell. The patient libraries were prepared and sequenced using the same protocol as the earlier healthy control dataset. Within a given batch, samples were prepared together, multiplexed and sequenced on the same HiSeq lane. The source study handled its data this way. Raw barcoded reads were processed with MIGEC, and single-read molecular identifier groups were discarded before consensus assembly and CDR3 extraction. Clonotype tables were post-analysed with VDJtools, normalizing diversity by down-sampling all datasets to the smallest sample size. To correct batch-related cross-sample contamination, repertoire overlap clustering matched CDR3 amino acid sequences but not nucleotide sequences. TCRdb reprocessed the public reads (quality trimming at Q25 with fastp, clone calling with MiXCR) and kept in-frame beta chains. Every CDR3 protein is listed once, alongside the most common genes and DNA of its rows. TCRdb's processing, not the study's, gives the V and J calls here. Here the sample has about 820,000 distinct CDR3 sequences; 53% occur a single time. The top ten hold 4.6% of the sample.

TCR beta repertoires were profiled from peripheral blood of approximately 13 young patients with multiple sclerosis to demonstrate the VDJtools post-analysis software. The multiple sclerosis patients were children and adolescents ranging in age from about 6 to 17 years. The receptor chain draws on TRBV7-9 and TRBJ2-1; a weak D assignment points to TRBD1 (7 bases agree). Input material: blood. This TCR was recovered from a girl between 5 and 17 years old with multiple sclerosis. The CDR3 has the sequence CASSFGQGGGEQFF. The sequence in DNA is TGTGCCAGCAGCTTCGGCCAGGGGGGAGGTGAGCAGTTCTTC.